Each of the 15 T cell receptor beta chains below was sequenced from the same sample in a study of cytomegalovirus exposure and HLA in healthy donors. TCRdb's table, derived via immunoSEQ multiplex PCR, lists solely in-frame clones and lacks some. The sample lists about 140,000 clones; approximately 82% were seen once. Sequencing was performed on PBMCs. The receptors come from a young man in good health and CMV-seropositive.

In this sample, this clone turned up many times. V and J are TRBV10-2 and TRBJ1-1; the D gene is possibly TRBD1 (5 bases). Germline CDR1 WSHSY, CDR2 SAAADI. CDR3 length equals 14 residues. V shed 6 bases and J shed 6 bases, with 17 bases lying between them. The CDR3 DNA sequence: TGCGCCAGCAGCCACGGTGGGGGGGACGCTGAAGCTTTCTTT. This codes for CASSHGGGDAEAFF.

The chain combines TRBV6-6 with TRBJ1-2; 8 nucleotides agree with TRBD1. From germline, CDR1 is MNHNY and CDR2 SVGAGI (reference sequence). The CDR3 runs to 14 residues. V was clipped by 2 bases and J by 4 bases; unmatched bases: 3. CDR3 in DNA: TGTGCCAGCAGTTACGGGACAGGAACCTATGGCTACACCTTC. It yields the protein CASSYGTGTYGYTF.

This clone appeared once. The chain recombines TRBV7-2 with TRBJ2-2, with 9 bases aligning to TRBD1. Germline assignment: CDR1 SGHTA and CDR2 FQGNSA. J gave up 4 bases and V 4 bases, and 7 bases lay outside the gene matches. This CDR3 contains 16 residues. The DNA of the CDR3 is TGTGCCAGCAGCTACCTCGACAGGGGGGGCACCGGGGAGCTGTTTTTT. This gives the protein CASSYLDRGGTGELFF.

The sample holds one count of this clone. The chain links TRBV7-8 to TRBJ2-1; no clear D gene. CDR1 SGHVS and CDR2 FQNEAQ come from the germline V gene. Trimming took 0 bases from V and 0 from J, leaving 3 bases between them. The CDR3 covers 14 residues. CDR3 loop: CASSLASSYNEQFF. CDR3 bases: TGTGCCAGCAGCTTAGCTAGCTCCTACAATGAGCAGTTCTTC. Full variable domain (remainder filled in from reference TRBV7-8 and TRBJ2-1): GAGVSQSPRYKVAKRGQDVALRCDPISGHVSLFWYQQALGQGPEFLTYFQNEAQLDKSGLPSDRFFAERPEGSVSTLKIQRTQQEDSAVYLCASSLASSYNEQFFGPGTRLTVL.

The chain is built from TRBV10-2 and TRBJ2-7; 13 bases match TRBD2. Per the germline V gene, CDR1 is WSHSY and CDR2 is SAAADI. The V segment lost 8 bases and the J segment 5 bases; nucleotides outside the gene matches: 6. This CDR3 region has 14 residues. CDR3 DNA sequence: TGCGCCAGCGCAACCGGGACTAGCGGGAACGAGCAGTACTTC. It encodes CASATGTSGNEQYF.

The chain combines TRBV2 with TRBJ2-1; 13 bases map to TRBD2. With V trimmed by 10 bases and J by 8 bases, 8 bases remained unmatched. This CDR3 comprises 14 residues. Germline CDR1 and CDR2: SNHLY and FYNNEI. CDR3 sequence (DNA): TGTGCCACAACTAGCGGGGGGGCGATCCATGAGCAGTTCTTC. Translated, it gives CATTSGGAIHEQFF. Looking up the rest from reference TRBV2 and TRBJ2-1 gives the full variable domain: EPEVTQTPSHQVTQMGQEVILRCVPISNHLYFYWYRQILGQKVEFLVSFYNNEISEKSEIFDDQFSVERPDGSNFTLKIRSTKLEDSAMYFCATTSGGAIHEQFFGPGTRLTVL.

V and J are TRBV9 and TRBJ2-1; 7 bases match TRBD2. The CDR3 extends over 16 amino acids. Germline V CDR1 and CDR2: SGDLS, YYNGEE. The V segment lost 0 bases and the J segment 7 bases; nucleotides outside the gene matches: 10. The CDR3 spells CASSVARLAVINEQFF. In DNA form, the CDR3 reads TGTGCCAGCAGCGTAGCACGGCTAGCGGTCATAAATGAGCAGTTCTTC.

The chain links TRBV5-1 to TRBJ2-5, with 7 bases identical to TRBD1. The length of the CDR3 is 14 residues. The V gene's germline CDR1 is SGHRS and CDR2 YFSETQ. V shed 4 bases and J 2 bases; nucleotides not matched to a gene: 5. CDR3 region: CASSNLRGQETQYF. The CDR3 DNA follows: TGCGCCAGCAGCAATCTCAGGGGGCAAGAGACCCAGTACTTC. The full variable domain, with the rest looked up from reference TRBV5-1 and TRBJ2-5, is KAGVTQTPRYLIKTRGQQVTLSCSPISGHRSVSWYQQTPGQGLQFLFEYFSETQRNKGNFPGRFSGRQFSNSRSEMNVSTLELGDSALYLCASSNLRGQETQYFGPGTRLLVL.

The chain has TRBV19 and TRBJ2-2, with 10 positions matching TRBD2. The V segment lost 6 bases and the J segment 2 bases; nucleotides outside the gene matches: 3. The CDR3 extends over 15 amino acids. Germline V gives CDR1 LNHDA, CDR2 SQIVND (reference sequence). The CDR3 is CASSGLAANTGELFF. Written as DNA, the CDR3 is TGTGCCAGTAGCGGACTAGCGGCTAACACCGGGGAGCTGTTTTTT.

The V and J genes are TRBV2 and TRBJ1-2; 7 bases line up with TRBD1. Germline V gene sequence: CDR1 SNHLY, CDR2 FYNNEI. The CDR3 has 16 amino acids. The V and J ends lost 5 bases and 0 bases, in that order; junction bases with no gene match: 9. This CDR3 reads CASSRGGTDPNYGYTF. For the CDR3, the DNA is TGTGCCAGCAGTCGCGGAGGGACAGACCCTAACTATGGCTACACCTTC. The full variable domain, with the rest looked up from reference TRBV2 and TRBJ1-2, is EPEVTQTPSHQVTQMGQEVILRCVPISNHLYFYWYRQILGQKVEFLVSFYNNEISEKSEIFDDQFSVERPDGSNFTLKIRSTKLEDSAMYFCASSRGGTDPNYGYTFGSGTRLTVV.

This clone was seen only once. V is TRBV7-2 and J is TRBJ2-7, with a possible D match to TRBD2 (5 bases). CDR3 length: 14 residues. The germline CDR1 and CDR2 sequences are SGHTA and FQGNSA. Trimming took off 1 base at V and 6 bases at J, with 13 bases between the two ends. This CDR3 reads CASSLGLRVGEQYF. The CDR3 coding sequence is TGTGCCAGCAGCTTAGGGTTGAGGGTAGGCGAGCAGTACTTC.

V usage is TRBV6-5 and J usage is TRBJ1-3; D possibly corresponds to TRBD1 (6 bases). Trimming removed 5 bases at V and 0 bases at J, with 11 bases between. Germline V CDR1 and CDR2: MNHEY, SVGAGI. CDR3 length equals 15 residues. The CDR3 sequence: CASSRRTDSGNTIYF. For the CDR3, the DNA is TGTGCCAGCAGTAGACGGACAGACTCTGGAAACACCATATATTTT.

V is TRBV7-9 and J is TRBJ2-7, with 12 positions matching TRBD1. The CDR3 totals 16 residues. V shed 2 bases, J shed 3 bases, and the junction held 5 bases outside the gene matches. Germline V lookup: CDR1 SEHNR, CDR2 FQNEAQ (reference sequence). The CDR3 sequence: CASSLYGTGGIYEQYF. The DNA for the CDR3 is TGTGCCAGCAGCTTATACGGGACAGGGGGCATCTACGAGCAGTACTTC.

The rearrangement uses TRBV11-3 and TRBJ2-1, with 8 bases aligning to TRBD2. The V and J ends lost 5 bases and 8 bases, in that order; junction bases with no gene match: 8. Germline values: CDR1 SGHNT, CDR2 YENEEA. The CDR3 is 14 amino acids. The CDR3 nucleotides read TGTGCCAGCAGCCTAATAGCGGGATCGGATGAGCAGTTCTTC. Protein: CASSLIAGSDEQFF.

This sequence joins TRBV15 and TRBJ2-6; the match to TRBD2 covers 7 bases. This CDR3 spans 16 amino acids. Germline assignment: CDR1 LNHNV and CDR2 YYDKDF (reference sequence). The J segment lost 3 bases and the V segment lost 1 base, leaving 3 bases of the junction unmatched. The DNA for the CDR3 is TGTGCCACCAGCAGAGCGGGAGGTGTTGGGGCCAACGTCCTGACTTTC. Protein: CATSRAGGVGANVLTF.